Presented here are 27 T cell receptor beta chains from one specimen sequenced in a study of blood T cell repertoires in COVID-19. The table came from immunoSEQ multiplex PCR; TCRdb's copy has only in-frame clones and leaves some out. This sample has approximately 150,000 clones, with approximately 90% found just once. What was sequenced was peripheral blood. These receptors were obtained from a human donor in a cohort sampled during active COVID-19.

This chain uses TRBV29-1 with TRBJ1-5; 7 bases agree with TRBD1. The ends lost 6 bases at V and 4 bases at J; junction bases unmatched: 12. This CDR3 has 15 amino acids. Germline CDR1 reads SQVTM; CDR2 reads ANQGSEA. DNA of the CDR3: TGCAGCGTCAAGATCCGGGACAGTTCTAATCAGCCCCAGCATTTT. It is translated as CSVKIRDSSNQPQHF.

In its sample, this clone was seen once. V is TRBV7-3 and J is TRBJ2-3; a possible D gene is TRBD2 (5 bases). Per the germline V gene, CDR1 is SGHTA and CDR2 is FQGTGA. CDR3 length: 15 residues. Between the trimmed V and J ends, which lost 4 bases and 3 bases, there was a span of 14 bases. The CDR3 DNA is TGTGCCAGCAGCTCTGCTGGACTTCTGACAGATACGCAGTATTTT. Protein: CASSSAGLLTDTQYF.

The chain employs TRBV9 and TRBJ2-7; D perhaps matches TRBD1 (5 bases). CDR3 length equals 13 residues. Germline-derived CDR1 and CDR2 are SGDLS and YYNGEE. The germline V and J ends were trimmed by 4 bases and 0 bases, with 8 bases remaining between them. CDR3 nucleotides: TGTGCCAGCAGCCCAGGGATCTCCTACGAGCAGTACTTC. Translation: CASSPGISYEQYF.

V is TRBV12-3 or TRBV12-4 and J is TRBJ2-1; a weak D match, TRBD2 (6 bases). The CDR3 has 12 amino acids. V was shortened by 5 bases and J by 14 bases, with 16 bases between the two germline ends. CDR3 protein: CASSLPAGKKFF. The DNA for the CDR3 is TGTGCCAGCAGTCTCCCGGCGGGGAAAAAGTTCTTC.

This chain uses TRBV24-1 with TRBJ2-1, with D unresolved. This CDR3 spans 14 amino acids. The germline V gene has CDR1 KGHDR and CDR2 SFDVKD. V was cut by 5 bases and J by 12 bases, with 19 bases left in between. The CDR3 DNA reads TGTGCCACCAGTGGCAGGTCGCCCGAATATGGGCAGTTCTTC. Translated: CATSGRSPEYGQFF.

This clone was seen only once. The chain has TRBV4-1 and TRBJ2-5, with TRBD1 matching 10 bases. V was clipped by 4 bases and J by 4 bases; unmatched bases: 6. The CDR3 spans 15 residues. CDR1 and CDR2 (germline): MGHRA, YSYEKL. CDR3 in amino acids: CASSPRTGGRETQYF. The CDR3 DNA sequence: TGCGCCAGCAGCCCCCGGACAGGGGGAAGAGAGACCCAGTACTTC.

The rearrangement joins TRBV19 to TRBJ2-3; unclear D gene. The CDR3 sequence is 14 residues long. Trimming pared 5 bases from V and 0 bases from J, leaving 9 bases between. From germline, CDR1 is LNHDA and CDR2 SQIVND (reference sequence). The CDR3 DNA sequence: TGTGCCAGTAGTTCCGGAGCTAGCACAGATACGCAGTATTTT. Protein: CASSSGASTDTQYF.

This clone was observed a few times. V and J are TRBV4-2 and TRBJ2-2; weak D call: TRBD2 (7 bases). The germline V and J ends were trimmed by 2 bases and 4 bases, with 17 bases remaining between them. Germline V gives CDR1 LGHNA, CDR2 YNFKEQ. The CDR3 runs 17 residues. The CDR3 DNA reads as TGTGCCAGCAGCCAATGGGCGGGGGCCCTGAGCACCGGGGAGCTGTTTTTT. This sequence encodes CASSQWAGALSTGELFF.

In its sample, this clone was seen a few times. V is TRBV5-1 and J is TRBJ1-6; D gene ambiguous. The germline V gene has CDR1 SGHRS and CDR2 YFSETQ. This CDR3 is 16 amino acids long. Trimming took 3 bases from V and 10 from J, leaving 20 bases between them. The CDR3 reads CASSSLSRGKWSPLHF. The CDR3 DNA reads as TGCGCCAGCAGCTCCTTATCACGGGGAAAATGGTCACCCCTCCACTTT.

The chain joins TRBV7-3 to TRBJ1-5, with no clear D. Trimming took 4 bases from V and 0 from J, leaving 10 bases between them. The CDR3 runs 15 residues. Germline V gene sequence: CDR1 SGHTA, CDR2 FQGTGA. DNA of the CDR3: TGTGCCAGCAGCTCCGAATTCTATAGCAATCAGCCCCAGCATTTT. Translated: CASSSEFYSNQPQHF.

This chain connects TRBV5-1 to TRBJ2-5; D may be TRBD1 (6 bases). The V end was cut by 0 bases, the J end by 1 base, with 10 bases between. Germline assignment: CDR1 SGHRS and CDR2 YFSETQ. The CDR3 has 15 residues. The CDR3 sequence is CASSLAQGSQETQYF. In nucleotides, the CDR3 is TGCGCCAGCAGCTTGGCGCAGGGGTCCCAAGAGACCCAGTACTTC.

This clone was recorded once. The chain joins TRBV12-3 or TRBV12-4 to TRBJ1-1; a possible D gene is TRBD1 (5 bases). The ends were cut back, 7 bases at V and 2 bases at J, with 11 bases in the middle. The CDR3 sequence is 13 residues long. The CDR3 loop is CASTPTANTEAFF. CDR3 in DNA: TGTGCCAGCACCCCGACAGCCAACACTGAAGCTTTCTTT.

The rearrangement joins TRBV11-2 to TRBJ1-4; D perhaps matches TRBD1 (6 bases). CDR3 length equals 16 residues. V gave up 3 bases and J gave up 5 bases, with 16 bases separating them. Germline loops: CDR1 SGHAT, CDR2 FQNNGV. As DNA, the CDR3 is TGTGCCAGCAGCTTCATAGGGGGTGGTGCCAATGAAAAACTGTTTTTT. Residues: CASSFIGGGANEKLFF.

CDR3 in DNA: TGTGCCAGCAGCTTGCTTCGGTCTGGAAACACCATATATTTT. This encodes CASSLLRSGNTIYF. The chain couples TRBV7-2 to TRBJ1-3; D is uncertain. V lost 3 bases and J lost 1, with 7 bases in between. The CDR3 is made up of 14 amino acids. Per the germline V gene, CDR1 is SGHTA and CDR2 is FQGNSA.

The chain couples TRBV14 to TRBJ1-2; a possible D gene is TRBD1 (5 bases). The length of the CDR3 is 14 residues. CDR1 is SGHDN, CDR2 FVKESK, per germline. V was clipped by 3 bases and J by 2 bases, with 10 bases between them. CDR3 loop: CASSQRTQNYGYTF. Here the CDR3 DNA reads TGTGCCAGCAGCCAGCGGACACAAAACTATGGCTACACCTTC. Looking up the rest from reference TRBV14 and TRBJ1-2 gives the full variable domain: EAGVTQFPSHSVIEKGQTVTLRCDPISGHDNLYWYRRVMGKEIKFLLHFVKESKQDESGMPNNRFLAERTGGTYSTLKVQPAELEDSGVYFCASSQRTQNYGYTFGSGTRLTVV.

The genes are TRBV7-3 and TRBJ2-1; no clear D gene. From germline, CDR1 is SGHTA and CDR2 FQGTGA. CDR3 size: 13 residues. Trimming pared 2 bases from V and 9 bases from J, leaving 11 bases between. The CDR3 DNA reads as TGTGCCAGCAGCTTATATCTCCTGAGTGAGCAGTTCTTC. Its translation is CASSLYLLSEQFF.

The V gene is TRBV5-4, the J gene TRBJ2-5; 10 bases match TRBD2. Losses at the gene ends were 4 bases for V and 1 base for J; bases not matched to a gene: 13. The CDR3 is made up of 18 amino acids. CDR1 and CDR2 (germline): SGHNT, YYREEE (reference sequence). The CDR3 region has the DNA TGTGCCAGCAGCCCCGGGATAGCGGGGGGCCTCTCCCAAGAGACCCAGTACTTC. It codes for CASSPGIAGGLSQETQYF. The full variable domain, in which reference TRBV5-4 and TRBJ2-5 provide the parts outside the CDR3, is ETGVTQSPTHLIKTRGQQVTLRCSSQSGHNTVSWYQQALGQGPQFIFQYYREEENGRGNFPPRFSGLQFPNYSSELNVNALELDDSALYLCASSPGIAGGLSQETQYFGPGTRLLVL.

V usage is TRBV5-8 and J usage is TRBJ1-2; D remains unclear. The V gene lost 4 bases and the J gene lost 4 bases, with 17 bases spanning the gap. The CDR3 is 15 amino acids. CDR1 and CDR2 (germline): SGHTS, YDEGEE. The CDR3 reads CASSKGESWVYGYTF. CDR3 nucleotides: TGTGCCAGCAGCAAGGGAGAGTCGTGGGTCTATGGCTACACCTTC.

On this clone itself: The same CDR3 is also encoded by other DNA sequences in this sample. The J gene is TRBJ2-3, the V gene TRBV5-4; 8 bases are a match to TRBD2. The CDR3 contains 15 residues. The V gene end was trimmed by 0 bases and the J gene end by 1 base; junction bases not matched to a gene: 1. Germline V gene data show CDR1 as SGHNT and CDR2 as YYREEE (reference sequence). CDR3 nucleotides: TGTGCCAGCAGCTTGGCGGGGGGGGGCACAGATACGCAGTATTTT. It encodes CASSLAGGGTDTQYF.

The V and J genes are TRBV15 and TRBJ2-7; 8 nucleotides align to TRBD2. CDR3 size: 14 residues. Losses at the gene ends were 3 bases for V and 6 bases for J; bases not matched to a gene: 7. The germline V gene has CDR1 LNHNV and CDR2 YYDKDF (reference sequence). The CDR3 DNA follows: TGTGCCACCAGCAGGTCCGGGGGGGCCAGCGAGCAGTACTTC. It codes for CATSRSGGASEQYF.

The CDR3 is CASSLGHFFTEAFF. The CDR3 DNA is TGTGCCAGCAGTTTAGGACACTTTTTCACTGAAGCTTTCTTT. The chain recombines TRBV27 with TRBJ1-1; D possibly corresponds to TRBD1 (5 bases). The CDR3 has 14 amino acids. Trimming pared 2 bases from V and 4 bases from J, leaving 11 bases between. Germline V gene sequence: CDR1 MNHEY, CDR2 SMNVEV (reference sequence).

V usage is TRBV14 and J usage is TRBJ2-2; 13 bases line up with TRBD2. The CDR3 sequence is 20 residues long. In germline, CDR1 is SGHDN, CDR2 FVKESK. The trim removed 0 bases at V and 1 base at J, leaving 8 bases unmatched. This CDR3 reads CASSQESPGLAGKNTGELFF. The CDR3, as DNA: TGTGCCAGCAGCCAAGAGAGCCCGGGACTAGCGGGGAAGAACACCGGGGAGCTGTTTTTT.

This chain joins TRBV11-2 and TRBJ1-1; 8 positions agree with TRBD1. Trimming at V came to 4 bases and at J to 1 base, leaving 2 bases not matched to a gene. This CDR3 has 14 amino acids. CDR1 and CDR2 from the germline V gene are SGHAT and FQNNGV. This CDR3 is CASSWGTGNTEAFF. The CDR3 DNA sequence: TGTGCCAGCAGCTGGGGGACAGGGAACACTGAAGCTTTCTTT.

The V and J genes are TRBV18 and TRBJ1-4, with 10 bases identical to TRBD1. After removal of 4 bases from V and 7 bases from J, the junction contained 0 bases not matched to a gene. The CDR3 is made up of 13 amino acids. In germline, CDR1 is KGHSH, CDR2 LQKENI. CDR3 nucleotides: TGTGCCAGCTCACGGGACAGGGGTGAAAAACTGTTTTTT. Translation gives CASSRDRGEKLFF.

This chain links TRBV6-2 or TRBV6-3 with TRBJ2-3; possibly TRBD1 for D (6 bases). The CDR3 runs 16 residues. Germline loops: CDR1 MNHEY, CDR2 SVGEGT. V dropped 4 bases and J dropped 11 bases, with 25 bases sitting between them. The CDR3 reads CASSSRDTSRPVGQYF. The CDR3 bases are TGTGCCAGCAGTTCCCGGGACACCTCTCGACCAGTCGGGCAGTATTTT.

The chain joins TRBV6-6 to TRBJ1-6; 8 bases are a match to TRBD1. In germline, CDR1 is MNHNY, CDR2 SVGAGI (reference sequence). V was pared by 5 bases and J by 10 bases, with 16 bases of the junction left unmatched. The CDR3 is made up of 17 amino acids. This CDR3 reads CASSPLFQTGENSPLHF. In DNA, the CDR3 is TGTGCCAGCAGTCCCCTATTTCAGACAGGGGAAAACTCACCCCTCCACTTT.

The V and J genes are TRBV11-2 and TRBJ1-4; D may be TRBD1 (6 bases). The CDR3 has 15 amino acids. From germline, CDR1 is SGHAT and CDR2 FQNNGV. Trimming cost V 4 bases and J 7 bases, with 16 bases left between them. The DNA for the CDR3 is TGTGCCAGCAGCTCCGACAGGAGAATTAGTGAAAAACTGTTTTTT. Its translation: CASSSDRRISEKLFF.